This is a list of T cell receptor beta chains from one sample in a study of blood T cell repertoires in COVID-19. Data came from immunoSEQ multiplex PCR; TCRdb stores just in-frame clones and leaves some out. The sample shows tens of thousands of clones, 70% to 90% of them seen only once. Sequencing was performed on peripheral blood. These receptors were taken from a human donor with active COVID-19. The donor label of this sample is uncertain. Both conserved end residues are trimmed from each CDR3.

v_call	j_call	cdr3_aa
TRBV14	TRBJ2-7	ASSQRQGYEQY
TRBV21-1	TRBJ1-6	ASSGGDSPLH
TRBV7-9	TRBJ2-7	ASSRTPLYEQY
TRBV5-1	TRBJ1-2	ASSLEGSGTAGDGYT
TRBV5-4	TRBJ2-7	ASSFKTSGLGEQY
TRBV6-1	TRBJ1-2	ASSEMVTGDAGYT
TRBV11-2	TRBJ2-1	ASSLVAYNEQF
TRBV3-1/TRBV3-2	TRBJ1-3	ASSQSGNTIY
TRBV12-3/TRBV12-4	TRBJ2-7	ASSLRLAHEQY
TRBV3-1/TRBV3-2	TRBJ2-3	ASSQAGDTDTQY
TRBV19	TRBJ1-1	ASSIGGAATEAF
TRBV7-9	TRBJ2-3	ASSPGRDRVSDTQY
TRBV3-1/TRBV3-2	TRBJ1-3	ASSQLSQGGNTIY
TRBV2	TRBJ1-5	ASGGTGGQPQH
TRBV10-3	TRBJ2-6	AISESMLGGSGANVLT
TRBV7-2	TRBJ2-7	ASSPGGYVDYEQY
TRBV6-1	TRBJ1-1	ASSELEIGQGALTEAF
TRBV3-1/TRBV3-2	TRBJ1-4	ASSQNDGTRLF
TRBV3-1/TRBV3-2	TRBJ2-1	ASSQYGGGAYNEQF
TRBV30	TRBJ1-4	AWSGWVGTDLLTNEKLF